Below, one T cell receptor beta chain is given with its context. These data belong to a study of radiation and T cells in renal cell carcinoma. Produced via immunoSEQ multiplex PCR; TCRdb's table is partial and in-frame only. This sample has more than 100,000 clones, with 88% found just once. The time point: blood 2 weeks post-SBRT. The treatment denotes: 15 Gy SBRT to primary tumor, nephrectomy 4 weeks later. V dropped 4 bases and J dropped 2 bases, with 16 bases sitting between them. Germline-derived CDR1 and CDR2 are SGHNT and YYREEE (reference sequence). CDR3 length: 15 amino acids. The genes are TRBV5-4 and TRBJ2-7; D remains unclear. The sample here was blood, taken from a patient whose treatment included radiotherapy and nephrectomy. The receptor comes from a woman in her sixties or seventies with renal cell carcinoma. This CDR3 reads CASSHLQSLAYEQYF. The CDR3 DNA sequence: TGTGCCAGCAGCCACCTACAGAGTTTGGCCTACGAGCAGTACTTC.